This T cell receptor (beta chain) was documented in a study of monozygotic twins with inflammatory bowel disease (dated by TCRdb to the late 2010s). Background on the whole study: In total, around 30 monozygotic twin pairs made up the full study: 19 Danish pairs, all IBD-discordant, plus nine German pairs, of which four were IBD-concordant and five were IBD-discordant. The search for disease-associated traits relied mainly on comparing, within discordant pairs, IBD patients with their genetically identical healthy co-twins. Each individual had, on average, about 151 000 unique TCRalpha sequences and 181 000 unique TCRbeta sequences available for analysis.

What the work shows at the level of the full study, not this receptor alone: The analysis was unable to tell apart different T cell subtypes. A decrease in TCRbeta repertoire diversity, as measured by inverse Simpson index, was observed in IBD patients compared with their healthy co-twins. Fewer clonotypes were shared with other individuals by IBD patients than by healthy twins, most markedly in patients showing signs of disease activity. No single strong signal or clonotype linked to IBD turned up in the results, so the idea that one exists was not supported. Background noise and inter-individual variability may have been introduced into the repertoires by the differing immunosuppressive treatments among patients. Repertoire similarity did not differ between concordant and discordant twins, possibly due to limited statistical power.

Receptor libraries were prepared by 5' RACE. Each TCR library was prepared from about 3.5 ug of total RNA. For each sample, cDNA synthesis with SMARTScribe reverse transcriptase was split into eight separate reactions. Unique molecular identifiers containing a 6-nucleotide sample barcode were introduced through template switching during cDNA synthesis. TCRalpha and TCRbeta cDNA was amplified by two nested PCRs of around 16 and 10 cycles, with bead purification after each PCR. Before amplification, the cDNA was treated with uracil DNA-glycosylase and purified using the QIAquick PCR purification kit. The second PCR added Illumina TruSeq-compatible adapters along with sample-specific barcodes. TapeStation and Qubit were used to check library quality and concentration, and roughly 5.5 ng of each library was pooled. The pooled libraries were sequenced with 2 x 100 bp reads and custom sequencing primers on an Illumina HiSeq2500 single-index Rapid Run. As for the original processing: MiGEC version 1.2.6 was used for UMI-based consensus assembly to correct PCR and sequencing errors. MiXCR version 2.1.1 was used to carry out V(D)J alignment, clonotype assembly and CDR3 extraction. Normalisation of gene usage, clonotype sharing and MAIT/NKT TCR abundance was achieved by analysing the top 1000, 10 000 and 20 000 clonotypes per sample. After downsampling to 27 000 UMIs, diversity was calculated as the inverse Simpson index using the vegan R package. Paired Mann-Whitney U tests on discordant twin pairs were used, with Benjamini-Hochberg multiple-testing correction. TCRdb reprocessed the reads; each CDR3 protein sequence makes one entry, and DNA is unavailable. These V and J calls rely on TCRdb rather than the paper's analysis. The sample's own table lists approximately 160,000 distinct CDR3 sequences. The ten largest clones take up 7.4% of the sample.

Details on this clonotype: What this receptor recognizes is not known.

From each donor, a roughly 2.5 ml peripheral blood sample was collected into PAXgene tubes and stored at -80 degrees C. Without any T cell sorting, total RNA was extracted from whole blood using the PAXgene blood miRNA kit on an automated QIAcube. Peripheral blood from monozygotic twin pairs concordant or discordant for inflammatory bowel disease was subjected to deep TCRalpha and TCRbeta repertoire profiling with unique molecular barcoding. Smoking habits were recorded for all twin pairs, with individuals classified as current, former or never smokers. Inclusive of the bounding cysteine and phenylalanine, the CDR3 is 13 residues long. The nucleotide record is missing. The germline V gene encodes CDR1 DFQATT and CDR2 SNEGSKA (reference sequence).

Sequencing used blood. The sequence was obtained from a human donor with ulcerative colitis or Crohn's disease, or a healthy co-twin of an affected twin (not recorded which). The sequence is built from TRBV20-1 and TRBJ1-3. This receptor has the CDR3 CSASRARGNTIYF.